This is a list of T cell receptor beta chains from one sample in a study of T cell responses to AZD1222 COVID-19 vaccine. Some clones are missing from TCRdb's copy, which holds only in-frame ones; the method was immunoSEQ multiplex PCR. Of about 130,000 clones in the sample, approximately 88% were seen once. This specimen consisted of peripheral blood, obtained on day 0 of AZD1222 vaccination. All receptors derive from an adult in good health. CDR3s include the opening cysteine and the closing phenylalanine or tryptophan. D genes are given only for firm matches. Some rows mark clone size as missing; the rest say once, few, many or name a class of expanded clone.

clone_size: NA; v_call: TRBV29-1; j_call: TRBJ1-1; d_call: TRBD1; cdr3_nt: TGCAGCGTTCGACTGCAGGGGGGTACTGAAGCTTTCTTT; cdr3_aa: CSVRLQGGTEAFF
clone_size: few; v_call: TRBV6-2/TRBV6-3; j_call: TRBJ1-5; d_call: NA; cdr3_nt: TGTGCCAGCAGTTACGGGAGTAGCAATCAGCCCCAGCATTTT; cdr3_aa: CASSYGSSNQPQHF
clone_size: NA; v_call: TRBV5-6; j_call: TRBJ2-1; d_call: NA; cdr3_nt: TGTGCCAGCAGCGGGACAGGAGCGGGGGCCTACAATGAGCAGTTCTTC; cdr3_aa: CASSGTGAGAYNEQFF
clone_size: once; v_call: TRBV6-5; j_call: TRBJ1-6; d_call: TRBD1; cdr3_nt: TGTGCCAGCAGGCAGGACAGGGGTACACCCCTCCACTTT; cdr3_aa: CASRQDRGTPLHF
clone_size: NA; v_call: TRBV19; j_call: TRBJ1-2; d_call: NA; cdr3_nt: TGTGCCACCGGACAGAAGTATGGCTACACCTTC; cdr3_aa: CATGQKYGYTF
clone_size: once; v_call: TRBV5-4; j_call: TRBJ2-7; d_call: TRBD1; cdr3_nt: TGTGCCAGCAGCCGACAGGGGACCGACGAGCAGTACTTC; cdr3_aa: CASSRQGTDEQYF
clone_size: NA; v_call: TRBV13; j_call: TRBJ2-1; d_call: NA; cdr3_nt: TGTGCCAGCAGCCCACAGGGTTCGGGGCAGTTCTTC; cdr3_aa: CASSPQGSGQFF
clone_size: NA; v_call: TRBV5-4; j_call: TRBJ2-5; d_call: TRBD1; cdr3_nt: TGTGCCAGCAGCTGGGACAGCGGCACACAAGAGACCCAGTACTTC; cdr3_aa: CASSWDSGTQETQYF
clone_size: NA; v_call: TRBV3-1/TRBV3-2; j_call: TRBJ1-1; d_call: NA; cdr3_nt: TGTGCCAGCAGCCTTTTGGGAAACACTGAAGCTTTCTTT; cdr3_aa: CASSLLGNTEAFF
clone_size: NA; v_call: TRBV5-1; j_call: TRBJ1-2; d_call: TRBD1; cdr3_nt: TGCGCCAGCAGCTCCGGGACAGGGGACTATGGCTACACCTTC; cdr3_aa: CASSSGTGDYGYTF
clone_size: once; v_call: TRBV14; j_call: TRBJ1-4; d_call: NA; cdr3_nt: TGTGCCAGCAGCCTTCGACAGGACGGGTCGGTGTTTTTT; cdr3_aa: CASSLRQDGSVFF
clone_size: NA; v_call: TRBV18; j_call: TRBJ2-7; d_call: TRBD1; cdr3_nt: TGTGCCAGCTCGAGGGGACAGGGGAACTACGAGCAGTACTTC; cdr3_aa: CASSRGQGNYEQYF
clone_size: NA; v_call: TRBV10-1; j_call: TRBJ2-7; d_call: NA; cdr3_nt: TGCGCCAGCAGTGACGAAAGGGTAACCCCCCACGAGCAGTACTTC; cdr3_aa: CASSDERVTPHEQYF
clone_size: NA; v_call: TRBV7-9; j_call: TRBJ2-7; d_call: NA; cdr3_nt: TGTGCCAGCAGCCACAGTTACGAGCAGTACTTC; cdr3_aa: CASSHSYEQYF
clone_size: NA; v_call: TRBV15; j_call: TRBJ1-2; d_call: NA; cdr3_nt: TGTGCCACCAGCAGAGAACAGGGAATATCGGGCTATGGCTACACCTTC; cdr3_aa: CATSREQGISGYGYTF
clone_size: NA; v_call: TRBV6-2/TRBV6-3; j_call: TRBJ1-5; d_call: TRBD1; cdr3_nt: TGTGCCAGCAGTACCGGGACAGGCGAGAGGAGCAATCAGCCCCAGCATTTT; cdr3_aa: CASSTGTGERSNQPQHF
clone_size: once; v_call: TRBV9; j_call: TRBJ2-1; d_call: NA; cdr3_nt: TGTGCCAGCAGCCCCCGCTTTTCAGGCGCGTACAATGAGCAGTTCTTC; cdr3_aa: CASSPRFSGAYNEQFF
clone_size: NA; v_call: TRBV9; j_call: TRBJ1-2; d_call: TRBD1; cdr3_nt: TGTGCCAGCAGCAGGGGGCTTGGCTATGGCTACACCTTC; cdr3_aa: CASSRGLGYGYTF
clone_size: once; v_call: TRBV9; j_call: TRBJ2-1; d_call: TRBD2; cdr3_nt: TGTGCCAGCAGCGTAGCTAGCGGGGGTTACAATGAGCAGTTCTTC; cdr3_aa: CASSVASGGYNEQFF
clone_size: NA; v_call: TRBV7-9; j_call: TRBJ2-2; d_call: NA; cdr3_nt: TGTGCCAGCAGCTCCGCACGGACCGGGAACACCGGGGAGCTGTTTTTT; cdr3_aa: CASSSARTGNTGELFF
clone_size: NA; v_call: TRBV30; j_call: TRBJ1-1; d_call: NA; cdr3_nt: TGTGCCTGGAGTATTGGGGTTACGAACACTGAAGCTTTCTTT; cdr3_aa: CAWSIGVTNTEAFF
clone_size: NA; v_call: TRBV14; j_call: TRBJ2-7; d_call: NA; cdr3_nt: TGTGCCAGCAGCCAAGTCTACGAGCAGTACTTC; cdr3_aa: CASSQVYEQYF